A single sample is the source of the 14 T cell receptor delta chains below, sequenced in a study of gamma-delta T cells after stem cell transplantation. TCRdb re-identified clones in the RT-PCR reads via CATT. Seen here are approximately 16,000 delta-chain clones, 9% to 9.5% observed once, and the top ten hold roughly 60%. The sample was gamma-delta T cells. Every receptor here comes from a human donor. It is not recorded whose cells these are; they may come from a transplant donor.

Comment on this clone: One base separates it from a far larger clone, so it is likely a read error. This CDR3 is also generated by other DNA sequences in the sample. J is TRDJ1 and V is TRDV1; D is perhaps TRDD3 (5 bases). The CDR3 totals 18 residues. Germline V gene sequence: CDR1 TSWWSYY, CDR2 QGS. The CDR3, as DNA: TGTGCTCTCGGGGAAGGTGGATGGGAGCCTTTCGCGTCCGATAAACTCATCTTT. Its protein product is CALGEGGWEPFASDKLIF.

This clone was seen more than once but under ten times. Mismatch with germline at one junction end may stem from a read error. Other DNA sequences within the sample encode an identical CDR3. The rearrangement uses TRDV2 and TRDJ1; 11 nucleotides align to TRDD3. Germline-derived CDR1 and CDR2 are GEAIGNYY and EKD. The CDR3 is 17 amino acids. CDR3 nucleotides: TGTGCCTGTGACAGACTATTGGGGGATACGCGGGCCGATAAACTCATCTTC. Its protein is CACDRLLGDTRADKLIF.

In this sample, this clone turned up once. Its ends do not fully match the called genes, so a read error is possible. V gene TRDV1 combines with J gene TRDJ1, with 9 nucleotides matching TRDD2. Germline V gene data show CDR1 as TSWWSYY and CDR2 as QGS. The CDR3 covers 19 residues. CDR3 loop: CAIGGTTFLRERGERHLIF. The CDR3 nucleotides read TGTGCTATTGGGGGCACCACCTTCCTACGCGAACGGGGGGAGAGACATCTCATCTTT.

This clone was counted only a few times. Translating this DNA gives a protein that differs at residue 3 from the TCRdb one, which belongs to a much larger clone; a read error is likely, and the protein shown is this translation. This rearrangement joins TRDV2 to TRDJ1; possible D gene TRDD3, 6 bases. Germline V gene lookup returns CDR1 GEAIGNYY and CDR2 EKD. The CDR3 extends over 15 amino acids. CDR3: CAFDTRGTWSDKLIF. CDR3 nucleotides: TGTGCCTTTGACACCAGGGGGACGTGGAGCGATAAACTCATCTTT.

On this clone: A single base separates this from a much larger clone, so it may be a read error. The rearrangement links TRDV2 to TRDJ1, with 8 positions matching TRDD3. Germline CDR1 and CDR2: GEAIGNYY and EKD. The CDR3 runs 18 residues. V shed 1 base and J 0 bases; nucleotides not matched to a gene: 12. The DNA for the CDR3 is TGTGCCTGTGACACTACGAGTGTCTGGGGGAGCGACACCGATAAACTCATCTTT. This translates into CACDTTSVWGSDTDKLIF.

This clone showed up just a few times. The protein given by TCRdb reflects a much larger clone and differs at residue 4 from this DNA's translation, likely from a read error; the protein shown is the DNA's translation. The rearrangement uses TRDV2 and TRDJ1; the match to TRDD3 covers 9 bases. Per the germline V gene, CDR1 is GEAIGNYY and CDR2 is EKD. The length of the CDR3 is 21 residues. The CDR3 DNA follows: TGTGCCTGTAACACCGTTCAAAAAAGTCTGGGGGATGAAACGTACACCGATAAACTCATCTTT. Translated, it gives CACNTVQKSLGDETYTDKLIF.

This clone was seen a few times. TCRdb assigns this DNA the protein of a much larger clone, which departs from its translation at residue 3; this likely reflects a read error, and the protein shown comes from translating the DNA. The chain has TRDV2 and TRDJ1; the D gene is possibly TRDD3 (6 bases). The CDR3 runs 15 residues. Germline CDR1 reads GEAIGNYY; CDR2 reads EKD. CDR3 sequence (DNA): TGTGCCTTTGACACCCTGGGGACGTGGAGCGATAAACTCATCTTT. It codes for CAFDTLGTWSDKLIF.

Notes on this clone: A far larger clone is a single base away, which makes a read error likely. The CDR3 is CALGEGVFHALMGAYSFYTDKLIF. The DNA of the CDR3 is TGTGCTCTTGGGGAAGGGGTCTTCCACGCCTTAATGGGGGCGTATTCCTTCTACACCGATAAACTCATCTTT. V usage is TRDV1 and J usage is TRDJ1, with a possible D match to TRDD3 (6 bases). Trimming shortened V by 2 bases and J by 0 bases, and 37 bases separated the two germline ends. The V gene's germline CDR1 is TSWWSYY and CDR2 QGS. The CDR3 length is 24 residues.

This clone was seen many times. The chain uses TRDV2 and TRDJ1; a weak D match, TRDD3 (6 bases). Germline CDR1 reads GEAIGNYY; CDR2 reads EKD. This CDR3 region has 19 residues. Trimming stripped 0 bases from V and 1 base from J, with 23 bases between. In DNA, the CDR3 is TGTGCCTGTGACACCAGAAGAGGGACTGGGTCCCGTTCCACCGATAAACTCATCTTT. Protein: CACDTRRGTGSRSTDKLIF.

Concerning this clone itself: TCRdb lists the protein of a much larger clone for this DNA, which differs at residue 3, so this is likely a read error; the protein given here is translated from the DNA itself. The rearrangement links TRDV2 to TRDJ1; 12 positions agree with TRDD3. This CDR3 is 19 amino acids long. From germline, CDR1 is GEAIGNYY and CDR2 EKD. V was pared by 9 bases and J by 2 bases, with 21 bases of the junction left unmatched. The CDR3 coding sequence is TGTGCCCGCGACCCTCTGCCTGGGGGATACGCCCGGCAGACCGATAAACTCATCTTT. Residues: CARDPLPGGYARQTDKLIF.

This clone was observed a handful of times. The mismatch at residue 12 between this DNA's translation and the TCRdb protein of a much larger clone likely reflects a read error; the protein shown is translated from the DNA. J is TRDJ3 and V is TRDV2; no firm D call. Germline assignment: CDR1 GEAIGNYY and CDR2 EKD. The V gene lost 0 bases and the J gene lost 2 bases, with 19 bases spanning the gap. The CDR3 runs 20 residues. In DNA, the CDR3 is TGTGCCTGTGACACCCTGCCAGCCGGACCGAGCCCCTGGGACACCCGACAGATGTTTTTC. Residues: CACDTLPAGPSPWDTRQMFF.

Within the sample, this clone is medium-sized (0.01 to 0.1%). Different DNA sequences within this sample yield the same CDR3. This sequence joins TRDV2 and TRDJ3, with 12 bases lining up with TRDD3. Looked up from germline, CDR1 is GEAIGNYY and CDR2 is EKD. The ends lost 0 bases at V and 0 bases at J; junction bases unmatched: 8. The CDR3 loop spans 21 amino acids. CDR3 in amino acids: CACDTLTGGYKSSWDTRQMFF. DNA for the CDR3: TGTGCCTGTGACACCCTTACTGGGGGATACAAGAGCTCCTGGGACACCCGACAGATGTTTTTC.

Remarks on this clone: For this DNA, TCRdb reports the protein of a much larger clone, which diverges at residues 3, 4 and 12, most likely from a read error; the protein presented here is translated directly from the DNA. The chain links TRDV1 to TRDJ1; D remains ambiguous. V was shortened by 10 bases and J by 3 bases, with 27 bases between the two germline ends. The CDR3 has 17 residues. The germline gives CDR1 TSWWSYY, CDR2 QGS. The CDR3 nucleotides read TGTGCTCGTGTGAAACGAATCACATTTCGGGCTGCCGATAAACTCATCTTT. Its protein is CARVKRITFRAADKLIF.

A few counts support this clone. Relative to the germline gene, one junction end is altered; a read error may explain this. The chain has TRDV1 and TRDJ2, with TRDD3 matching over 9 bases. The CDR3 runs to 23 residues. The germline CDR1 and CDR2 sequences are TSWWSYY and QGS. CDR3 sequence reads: CALGKGILRKYGGILDLTAKLFF. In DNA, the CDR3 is TGTGCTCTTGGGAAGGGGATCCTAAGGAAATACGGGGGGATACTGGACTTGACAGCAAAACTCTTCTTT.